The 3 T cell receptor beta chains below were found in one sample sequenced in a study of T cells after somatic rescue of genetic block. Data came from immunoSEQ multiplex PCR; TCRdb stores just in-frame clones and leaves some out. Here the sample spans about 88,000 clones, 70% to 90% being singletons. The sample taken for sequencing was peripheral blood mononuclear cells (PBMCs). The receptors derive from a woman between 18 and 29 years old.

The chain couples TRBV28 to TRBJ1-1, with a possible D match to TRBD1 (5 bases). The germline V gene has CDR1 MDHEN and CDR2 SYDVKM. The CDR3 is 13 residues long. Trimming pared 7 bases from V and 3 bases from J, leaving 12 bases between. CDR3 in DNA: TGTGCCAGCATCTCCGGACAAGACACTGAAGCTTTCTTT. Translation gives CASISGQDTEAFF. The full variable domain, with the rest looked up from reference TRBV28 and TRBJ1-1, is DVKVTQSSRYLVKRTGEKVFLECVQDMDHENMFWYRQDPGLGLRLIYFSYDVKMKEKGDIPEGYSVSREKKERFSLILESASTNQTSMYLCASISGQDTEAFFGQGTRLTVV.

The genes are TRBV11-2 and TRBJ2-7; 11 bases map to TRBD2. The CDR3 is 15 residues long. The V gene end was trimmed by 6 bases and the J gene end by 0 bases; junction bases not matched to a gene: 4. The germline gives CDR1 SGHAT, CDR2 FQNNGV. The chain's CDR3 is CASSRTSGSSYEQYF. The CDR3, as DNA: TGTGCCAGCAGTCGCACTAGCGGGAGCTCCTACGAGCAGTACTTC.

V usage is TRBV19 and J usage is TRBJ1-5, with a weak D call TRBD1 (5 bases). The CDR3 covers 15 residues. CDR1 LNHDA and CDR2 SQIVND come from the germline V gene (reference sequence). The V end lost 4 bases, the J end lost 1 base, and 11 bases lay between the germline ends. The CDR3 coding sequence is TGTGCCAGTAGTAGGGCAGGGAAGAGCAATCAGCCCCAGCATTTT. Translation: CASSRAGKSNQPQHF. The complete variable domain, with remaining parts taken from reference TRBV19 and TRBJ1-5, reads DGGITQSPKYLFRKEGQNVTLSCEQNLNHDAMYWYRQDPGQGLRLIYYSQIVNDFQKGDIAEGYSVSREKKESFPLTVTSAQKNPTAFYLCASSRAGKSNQPQHFGDGTRLSIL.